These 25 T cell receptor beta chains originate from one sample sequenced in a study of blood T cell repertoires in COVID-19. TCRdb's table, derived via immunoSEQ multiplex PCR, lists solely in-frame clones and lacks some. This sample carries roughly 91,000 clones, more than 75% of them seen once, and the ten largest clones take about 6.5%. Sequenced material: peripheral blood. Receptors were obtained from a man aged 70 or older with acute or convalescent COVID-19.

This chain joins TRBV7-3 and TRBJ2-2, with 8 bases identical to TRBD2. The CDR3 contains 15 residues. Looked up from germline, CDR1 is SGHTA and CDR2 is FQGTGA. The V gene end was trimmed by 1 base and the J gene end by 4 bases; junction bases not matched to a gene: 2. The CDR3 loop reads CASSLNSGGTGELFF. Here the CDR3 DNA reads TGTGCCAGCAGCTTAAACAGCGGGGGCACCGGGGAGCTGTTTTTT.

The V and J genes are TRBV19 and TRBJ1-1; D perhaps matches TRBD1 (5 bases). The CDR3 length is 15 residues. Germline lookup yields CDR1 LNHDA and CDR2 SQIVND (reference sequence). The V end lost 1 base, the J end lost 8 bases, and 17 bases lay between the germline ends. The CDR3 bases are TGTGCCAGTAGTATAGTGGCAGGGCCTACAGCCGAAGCTTTCTTT. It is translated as CASSIVAGPTAEAFF.

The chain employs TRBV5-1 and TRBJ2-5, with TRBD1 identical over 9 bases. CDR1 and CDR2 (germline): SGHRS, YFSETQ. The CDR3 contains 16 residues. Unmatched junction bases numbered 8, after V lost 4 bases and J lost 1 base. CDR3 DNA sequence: TGCGCCAGCAGCCCAGGACAGGGGACCCTCCAAGAGACCCAGTACTTC. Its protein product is CASSPGQGTLQETQYF.

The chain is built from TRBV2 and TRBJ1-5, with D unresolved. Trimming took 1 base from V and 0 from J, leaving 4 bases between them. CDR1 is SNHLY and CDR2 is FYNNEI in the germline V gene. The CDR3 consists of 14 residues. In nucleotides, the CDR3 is TGTGCCAGCAGTGAAGAAGCTAGCAATCAGCCCCAGCATTTT. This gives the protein CASSEEASNQPQHF.

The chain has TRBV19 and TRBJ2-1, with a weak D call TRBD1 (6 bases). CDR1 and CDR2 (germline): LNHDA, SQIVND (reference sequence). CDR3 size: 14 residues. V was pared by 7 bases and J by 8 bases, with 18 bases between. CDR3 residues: CASKVENRAHEQFF. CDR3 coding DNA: TGTGCCAGTAAAGTGGAGAACAGGGCCCATGAGCAGTTCTTC.

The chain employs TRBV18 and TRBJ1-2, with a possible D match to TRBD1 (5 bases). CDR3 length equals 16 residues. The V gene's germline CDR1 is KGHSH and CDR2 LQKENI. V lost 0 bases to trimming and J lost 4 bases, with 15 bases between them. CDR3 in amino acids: CASSPPSGTGGYGYTF. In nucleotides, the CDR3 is TGTGCCAGCTCACCACCTTCCGGGACGGGGGGCTATGGCTACACCTTC.

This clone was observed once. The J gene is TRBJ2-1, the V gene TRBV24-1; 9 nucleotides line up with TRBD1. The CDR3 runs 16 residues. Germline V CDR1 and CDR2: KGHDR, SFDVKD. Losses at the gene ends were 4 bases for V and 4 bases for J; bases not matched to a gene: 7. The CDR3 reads CATSDYNRGRYNEQFF. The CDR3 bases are TGTGCCACCAGTGACTACAACAGGGGGCGATACAATGAGCAGTTCTTC.

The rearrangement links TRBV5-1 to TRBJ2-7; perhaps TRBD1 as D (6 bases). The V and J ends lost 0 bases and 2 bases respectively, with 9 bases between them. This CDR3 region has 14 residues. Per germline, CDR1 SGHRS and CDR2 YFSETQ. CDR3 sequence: CASSLEGQPYEQYF. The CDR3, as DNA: TGCGCCAGCAGCTTGGAAGGACAGCCCTACGAGCAGTACTTC.

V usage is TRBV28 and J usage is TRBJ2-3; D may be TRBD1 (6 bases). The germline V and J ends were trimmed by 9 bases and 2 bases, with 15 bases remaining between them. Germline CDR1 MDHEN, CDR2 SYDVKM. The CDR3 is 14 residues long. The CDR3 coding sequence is TGTGCCAGTCGCAGGGGCGCTCCCACAGATACGCAGTATTTT. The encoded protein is CASRRGAPTDTQYF.

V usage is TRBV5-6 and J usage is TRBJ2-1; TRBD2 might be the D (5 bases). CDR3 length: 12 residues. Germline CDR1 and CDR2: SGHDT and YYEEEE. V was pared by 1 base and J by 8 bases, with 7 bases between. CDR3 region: CASSLTRDEQFF. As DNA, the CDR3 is TGTGCCAGCAGCTTGACGAGGGATGAGCAGTTCTTC.

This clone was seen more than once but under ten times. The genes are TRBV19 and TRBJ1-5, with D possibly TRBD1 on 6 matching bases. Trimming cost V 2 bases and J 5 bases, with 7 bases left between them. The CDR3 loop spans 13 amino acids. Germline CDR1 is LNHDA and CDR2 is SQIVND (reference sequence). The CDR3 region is CASSIQGHQPQHF. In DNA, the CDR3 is TGTGCCAGTAGTATACAGGGGCATCAGCCCCAGCATTTT.

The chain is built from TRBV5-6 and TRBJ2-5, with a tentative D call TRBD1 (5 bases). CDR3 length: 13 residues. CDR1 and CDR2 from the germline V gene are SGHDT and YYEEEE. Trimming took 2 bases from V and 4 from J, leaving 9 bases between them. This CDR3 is CASSFGQGETQYF. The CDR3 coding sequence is TGTGCCAGCAGCTTCGGGCAGGGAGAGACCCAGTACTTC.

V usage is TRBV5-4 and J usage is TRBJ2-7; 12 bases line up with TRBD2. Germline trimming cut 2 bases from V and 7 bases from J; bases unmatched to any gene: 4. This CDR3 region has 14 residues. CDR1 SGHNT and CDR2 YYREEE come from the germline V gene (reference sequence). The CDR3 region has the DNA TGTGCCAGCAGCTTTCTAGCGGGAGGGGATGAGCAGTACTTC. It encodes CASSFLAGGDEQYF.

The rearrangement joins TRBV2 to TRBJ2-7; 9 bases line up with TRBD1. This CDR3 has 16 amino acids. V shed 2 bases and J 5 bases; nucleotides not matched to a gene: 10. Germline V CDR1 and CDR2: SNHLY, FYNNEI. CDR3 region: CASSELGQGVINEQYF. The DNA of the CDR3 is TGTGCCAGCAGTGAATTGGGACAGGGCGTAATTAACGAGCAGTACTTC.

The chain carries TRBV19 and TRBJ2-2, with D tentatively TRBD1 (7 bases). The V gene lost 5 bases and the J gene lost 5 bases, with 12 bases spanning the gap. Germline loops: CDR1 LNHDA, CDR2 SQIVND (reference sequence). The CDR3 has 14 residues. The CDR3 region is CASSWAGGTGELFF. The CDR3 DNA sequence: TGTGCCAGTAGTTGGGCAGGGGGGACCGGGGAGCTGTTTTTT.

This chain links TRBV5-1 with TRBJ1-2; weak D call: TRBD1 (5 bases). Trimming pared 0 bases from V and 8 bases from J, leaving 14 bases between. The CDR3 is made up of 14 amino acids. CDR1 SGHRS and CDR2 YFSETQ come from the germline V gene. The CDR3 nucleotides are TGCGCCAGCAGCTTGGGAGAAGGGGCGCCGGGCTACACCTTC. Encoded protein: CASSLGEGAPGYTF.

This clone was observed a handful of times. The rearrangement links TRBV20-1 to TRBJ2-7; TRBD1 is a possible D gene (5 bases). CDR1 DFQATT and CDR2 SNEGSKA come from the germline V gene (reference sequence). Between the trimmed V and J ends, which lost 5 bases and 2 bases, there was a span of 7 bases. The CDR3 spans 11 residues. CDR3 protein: CSASDTYEQYF. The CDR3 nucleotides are TGCAGTGCTTCGGACACCTACGAGCAGTACTTC.

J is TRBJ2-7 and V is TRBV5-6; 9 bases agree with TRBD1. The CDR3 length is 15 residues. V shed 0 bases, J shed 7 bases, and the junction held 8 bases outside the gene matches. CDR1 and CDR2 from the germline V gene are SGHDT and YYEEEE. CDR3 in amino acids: CASSLVGQGVREQYF. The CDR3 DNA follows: TGTGCCAGCAGCTTGGTGGGACAGGGCGTTCGGGAGCAGTACTTC.

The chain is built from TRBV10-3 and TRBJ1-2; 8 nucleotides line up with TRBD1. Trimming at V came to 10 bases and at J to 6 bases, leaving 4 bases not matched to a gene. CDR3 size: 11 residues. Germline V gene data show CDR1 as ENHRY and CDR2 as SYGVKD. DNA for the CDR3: TGTGCCACGGACAGGGCGGATGGCTACACCTTC. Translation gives CATDRADGYTF.

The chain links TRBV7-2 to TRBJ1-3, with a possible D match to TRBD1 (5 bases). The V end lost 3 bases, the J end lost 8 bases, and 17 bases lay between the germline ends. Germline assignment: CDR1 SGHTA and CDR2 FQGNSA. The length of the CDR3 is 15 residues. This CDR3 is CASSFPVGGEDTIYF. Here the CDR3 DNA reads TGTGCCAGCAGCTTCCCCGTTGGAGGGGAAGACACCATATATTTT.

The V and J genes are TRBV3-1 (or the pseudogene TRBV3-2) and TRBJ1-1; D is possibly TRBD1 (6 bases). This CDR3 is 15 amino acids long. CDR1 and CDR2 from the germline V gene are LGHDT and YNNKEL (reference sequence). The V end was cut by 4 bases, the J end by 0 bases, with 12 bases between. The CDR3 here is CASSPFGQLNTEAFF. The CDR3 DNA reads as TGTGCCAGCAGCCCGTTCGGACAGCTGAACACTGAAGCTTTCTTT.

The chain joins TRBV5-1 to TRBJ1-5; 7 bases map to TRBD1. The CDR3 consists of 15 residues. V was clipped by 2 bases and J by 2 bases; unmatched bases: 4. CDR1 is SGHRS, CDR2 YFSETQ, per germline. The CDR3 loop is CASSLQGSGNQPQHF. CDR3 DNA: TGCGCCAGCAGCTTACAGGGGTCGGGCAATCAGCCCCAGCATTTT.

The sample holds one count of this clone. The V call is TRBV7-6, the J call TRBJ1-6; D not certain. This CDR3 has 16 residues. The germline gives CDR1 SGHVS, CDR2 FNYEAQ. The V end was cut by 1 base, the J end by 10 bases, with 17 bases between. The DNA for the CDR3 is TGTGCCAGCAGCTTAGAACCCGCAGAGGAAGAGTCACCCCTCCACTTT. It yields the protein CASSLEPAEEESPLHF. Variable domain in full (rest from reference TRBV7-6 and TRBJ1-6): GAGVSQSPRYKVTKRGQDVALRCDPISGHVSLYWYRQALGQGPEFLTYFNYEAQQDKSGLPNDRFSAERPEGSISTLTIQRTEQRDSAMYRCASSLEPAEEESPLHFGNGTRLTVT.

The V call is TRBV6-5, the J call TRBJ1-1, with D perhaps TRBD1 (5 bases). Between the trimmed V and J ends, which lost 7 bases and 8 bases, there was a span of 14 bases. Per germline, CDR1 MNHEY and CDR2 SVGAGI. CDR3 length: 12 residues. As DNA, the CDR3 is TGTGCCAGCACCGAAGGGGCATCCGAAGCTTTCTTT. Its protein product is CASTEGASEAFF.

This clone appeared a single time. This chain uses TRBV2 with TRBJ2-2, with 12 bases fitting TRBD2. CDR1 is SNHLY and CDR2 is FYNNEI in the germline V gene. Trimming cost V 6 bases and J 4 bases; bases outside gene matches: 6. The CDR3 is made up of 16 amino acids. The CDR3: CASSELAGGRTGELFF. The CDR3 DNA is TGTGCCAGCAGCGAACTAGCGGGAGGTCGCACCGGGGAGCTGTTTTTT. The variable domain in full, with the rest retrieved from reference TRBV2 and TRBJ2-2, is EPEVTQTPSHQVTQMGQEVILRCVPISNHLYFYWYRQILGQKVEFLVSFYNNEISEKSEIFDDQFSVERPDGSNFTLKIRSTKLEDSAMYFCASSELAGGRTGELFFGEGSRLTVL.